This paragraph covers one T cell receptor (beta chain) sequence. This record comes from a study of blood T cell repertoires in COVID-19. The junction had 3 bases not matched to a gene; V was cut back by 5 bases and J by 2 bases. Germline CDR1 SGHDT, CDR2 YYEEEE. This CDR3 is built from 14 residues. Only in-frame clones appear in the TCRdb table, and some are missing; sequencing was by immunoSEQ multiplex PCR. Among 200,000 to 250,000 clones listed, 65% to 90% were seen once. This chain connects TRBV5-6 to TRBJ2-7, with 11 bases identical to TRBD2. The sequence came from a man aged 50 to 59 with acute or convalescent COVID-19. Sequenced input: peripheral blood. The CDR3 is CASRGLAETYEQYF. CDR3 in DNA: TGTGCCAGCAGGGGACTAGCGGAAACCTACGAGCAGTACTTC. Complete variable domain (other parts from reference TRBV5-6 and TRBJ2-7): DAGVTQSPTHLIKTRGQQVTLRCSPKSGHDTVSWYQQALGQGPQFIFQYYEEEERQRGNFPDRFSGHQFPNYSSELNVNALLLGDSALYLCASRGLAETYEQYFGPGTRLTVT.